The sequence of this T cell receptor (beta chain) was determined in a study of T cells in narcolepsy. The CDR3 totals 15 residues. Germline-derived CDR1 and CDR2 are SGHRS and YFSETQ. The V and J ends lost 5 bases and 1 base respectively, with 15 bases between them. Profiling relied on immunoSEQ multiplex PCR, and the TCRdb table lists in-frame clones only, not all of them. Among some 30,000 clones listed, more than 75% were seen once. Findings and limits, study-wide: In some patient and control memory CD4+ samples, autoreactive clones were absent. HCRT-specific and TRIB2-specific autoreactive clonotypes appeared among same-patient CSF and blood CD4+ clonotypes. Autoreactive clonotypes reportedly recurred in blood of same and different patients, not controls.

In this sample, this clone turned up a few times. No antigen is known for it. V usage is TRBV5-1 and J usage is TRBJ1-1; D gene unclear. Sequencing used memory (CD45RA-) CD4+ T cells from blood. The source is a human donor in good health. The CDR3: CASRTVLAENTEAFF. CDR3 in DNA: TGCGCCAGCAGGACCGTTCTTGCGGAGAACACTGAAGCTTTCTTT.